The T cell receptor beta chain described here comes from a study of T cell changes during pregnancy in multiple sclerosis. The method was immunoSEQ multiplex PCR; TCRdb's version includes in-frame clones alone and lacks a portion of them. The sample includes about 60,000 clones, just over 90% of them seen just once. Germline V CDR1 and CDR2: ENHRY, SYGVKD. V lost 3 bases to trimming and J lost 2 bases, with 8 bases between them. This CDR3 has 13 amino acids. The V call is TRBV10-3, the J call TRBJ2-7; D is possibly TRBD1 (5 bases). The clonotype was recovered from a female donor with multiple sclerosis, enrolled in a pregnancy study. Sample: CD8+ T cells from peripheral blood mononuclear cells, taken in the second trimester of pregnancy. This chain's CDR3 is CAISERGPYEQYF. The CDR3, as DNA: TGTGCCATCAGTGAAAGGGGTCCCTACGAGCAGTACTTC.